The sequence of this T cell receptor beta chain was determined in a study of PD-L1 blockade in urothelial cancer. On the study more broadly: Analyses were performed on blood at 3 weeks after treatment start (the second dose) and at 6 weeks. Median T cell yield from blood was approximately 130,000.

The CDR3 is 13 amino acids. Germline CDR1 and CDR2: SGHDN and FVKESK. V was shortened by 7 bases and J by 4 bases, with 11 bases between the two germline ends. Each PCR received spiked synthetic TCR analog templates. TCRdb's table, derived via immunoSEQ multiplex PCR, lists solely in-frame clones and lacks some. The sample lists 65,000 to 80,000 clones; approximately 87% were seen once. Comment on this clone: Its antigen is unknown.

Regarding the study as a whole: Pretreatment TCR clonality in blood under the median foretold superior survival.

Documented time point: pretreatment peripheral blood. The TCR was taken from a man aged 70 or older with urothelial cancer. The V and J genes are TRBV14 and TRBJ2-1; D might be TRBD2 (6 bases). The sample here was PBMCs, taken around atezolizumab (anti-PD-L1) treatment. The CDR3 loop reads CASNGLNYNEQFF. The CDR3 nucleotides read TGTGCCAGCAACGGACTAAATTACAATGAGCAGTTCTTC.